The 23 T cell receptor beta chains presented below share a single source sample, sequenced in a study of monozygotic twins with inflammatory bowel disease. TCRdb re-called the 5' RACE reads, yielding one record per CDR3 amino acid sequence without DNA. The record lists about 440,000 distinct CDR3 sequences, of which the ten most abundant hold about 2.6%. The sample comprised blood. These receptor sequences come from a human donor with ulcerative colitis or Crohn's disease, or a healthy co-twin of an affected twin (not recorded which).

The V and J genes are TRBV7-9 and TRBJ2-7; TCRdb returns TRBD2, unconfirmable since there is no DNA. The CDR3 runs 16 residues. Germline assignment: CDR1 SEHNR and CDR2 FQNEAQ (reference sequence). CDR3 region: CASSFQRAGGIYEQYF.

V is TRBV12-3 or TRBV12-4 and J is TRBJ2-7. The CDR3 runs 11 residues. The CDR3 here is CASSLTHEQYF.

CDR3 sequence reads: CASSPIGGATDTQYF. The chain links TRBV5-1 to TRBJ2-3; the D call from TCRdb, TRBD2, cannot be confirmed without DNA. Germline loops: CDR1 SGHRS, CDR2 YFSETQ. The CDR3 runs 15 residues.

The chain is built from TRBV5-1 and TRBJ2-1; absent DNA, TCRdb's TRBD2 call cannot be checked. Looked up from germline, CDR1 is SGHRS and CDR2 is YFSETQ. The CDR3 consists of 14 residues. The CDR3 spells CASSLGTSGNEQFF. Variable domain in full (rest from reference TRBV5-1 and TRBJ2-1): KAGVTQTPRYLIKTRGQQVTLSCSPISGHRSVSWYQQTPGQGLQFLFEYFSETQRNKGNFPGRFSGRQFSNSRSEMNVSTLELGDSALYLCASSLGTSGNEQFFGPGTRLTVL.

The chain joins TRBV20-1 to TRBJ2-4; TCRdb's D call, TRBD1, is unchecked because there is no DNA. The CDR3 spans 13 residues. Germline CDR1 and CDR2: DFQATT and SNEGSKA (reference sequence). CDR3 protein: CSAGVGGQRIQYF.

J is TRBJ2-2 and V is TRBV10-3; TCRdb lists TRBD2, though no DNA is available to test this call. Germline assignment: CDR1 ENHRY and CDR2 SYGVKD. The CDR3 is 17 amino acids. CDR3 sequence reads: CAISFGLAQTNTGELFF.

CDR3 loop: CASSWDRANTGELFF. V usage is TRBV6-2 or TRBV6-3 and J usage is TRBJ2-2; TCRdb picks TRBD1, but there is no DNA to check that call. This CDR3 is 15 amino acids long. Germline CDR1 and CDR2: MNHEY and SVGEGT.

The chain links TRBV20-1 to TRBJ1-1; the TRBD1 assignment by TCRdb is unverifiable without DNA. The CDR3 covers 13 residues. Germline loops: CDR1 DFQATT, CDR2 SNEGSKA (reference sequence). CDR3 protein: CSAKDPGDTEAFF.

This chain uses TRBV5-1 with TRBJ2-3; TCRdb proposes TRBD1, but this gene call is untestable without DNA. The CDR3 runs 14 residues. Germline CDR1 is SGHRS and CDR2 is YFSETQ. The CDR3 loop is CASSLEGGADTQYF. Full variable domain (rest looked up from reference TRBV5-1 and TRBJ2-3): KAGVTQTPRYLIKTRGQQVTLSCSPISGHRSVSWYQQTPGQGLQFLFEYFSETQRNKGNFPGRFSGRQFSNSRSEMNVSTLELGDSALYLCASSLEGGADTQYFGPGTRLTVL.

The gene calls are TRBV7-9 and TRBJ1-1. Germline V CDR1 and CDR2: SEHNR, FQNEAQ (reference sequence). This CDR3 is 14 amino acids long. CDR3 in amino acids: CASSPSGVGTEAFF.

The rearrangement joins TRBV6-1 to TRBJ2-7; the TCRdb D gene call, TRBD1, has no DNA to confirm it. The CDR3 covers 15 residues. Per germline, CDR1 MNHNS and CDR2 SASEGT. The CDR3 loop reads CASSPYRDGTYEQYF.

The chain carries TRBV27 and TRBJ1-1; lacking DNA, the TRBD1 call made by TCRdb goes unchecked. This CDR3 is 17 amino acids long. Germline lookup yields CDR1 MNHEY and CDR2 SMNVEV (reference sequence). This chain's CDR3 is CASRVTPGQGKTSEAFF.

CDR3: CASSFWLAGAHEQFF. V is TRBV12-3 or TRBV12-4 and J is TRBJ2-1; TCRdb selects TRBD1, and the lack of DNA leaves this call unchecked. The length of the CDR3 is 15 residues.

This sequence joins TRBV12-3 or TRBV12-4 and TRBJ1-1. The CDR3 spans 13 residues. The CDR3 loop reads CASSFRGYTEAFF.

This chain connects TRBV4-3 to TRBJ1-1; TCRdb picks TRBD1, but there is no DNA to check that call. Germline assignment: CDR1 LGHNA and CDR2 YSLEER. The CDR3 runs 13 residues. The CDR3 protein is CASSQDRDGEAFF.

V usage is TRBV12-3 or TRBV12-4 and J usage is TRBJ1-2. The CDR3 runs to 12 residues. The CDR3 loop is CASSLVRVDYTF.

This rearrangement joins TRBV7-8 to TRBJ2-2; the TCRdb D gene call, TRBD2, has no DNA to confirm it. The CDR3 is 15 amino acids. CDR1 and CDR2 (germline): SGHVS, FQNEAQ. The CDR3: CASRRLAQAAGELFF. Based on the CDR3 plus reference TRBV7-8 and TRBJ2-2, the full variable domain is GAGVSQSPRYKVAKRGQDVALRCDPISGHVSLFWYQQALGQGPEFLTYFQNEAQLDKSGLPSDRFFAERPEGSVSTLKIQRTQQEDSAVYLCASRRLAQAAGELFFGEGSRLTVL.

V usage is TRBV10-3 and J usage is TRBJ2-7. The germline CDR1 and CDR2 sequences are ENHRY and SYGVKD. This CDR3 has 14 residues. The chain's CDR3 is CAISEGETSYEQYF.

J is TRBJ2-1 and V is TRBV6-1; TCRdb's D call of TRBD1 is untestable without DNA. This CDR3 spans 15 amino acids. CDR1 and CDR2 from the germline V gene are MNHNS and SASEGT. CDR3 sequence: CASSEWGLQGHEQFF.

The chain links TRBV5-1 to TRBJ2-7; TCRdb lists TRBD2, though no DNA is available to test this call. The CDR3 length is 16 residues. Germline V gene lookup returns CDR1 SGHRS and CDR2 YFSETQ. CDR3 loop: CASSPTGGVLSHEQYF.

V gene TRBV10-3 combines with J gene TRBJ2-3; absent DNA, TCRdb's TRBD1 call cannot be checked. This CDR3 has 16 residues. Per germline, CDR1 ENHRY and CDR2 SYGVKD. The CDR3 here is CAISQGGNRNTDTQYF.

The V gene is TRBV5-1, the J gene TRBJ2-1; TCRdb's assignment of TRBD1 cannot be checked, as there is no DNA. This CDR3 contains 15 residues. Germline V gene data show CDR1 as SGHRS and CDR2 as YFSETQ. The CDR3 reads CASSLVQGIGNEQFF.

The chain is built from TRBV3-1 and TRBJ1-2; the D call from TCRdb, TRBD1, cannot be confirmed without DNA. CDR1 and CDR2 from the germline V gene are LGHDT and YNNKEL (reference sequence). The CDR3 loop spans 14 amino acids. The CDR3 loop reads CASSQAGYDYGYTF.